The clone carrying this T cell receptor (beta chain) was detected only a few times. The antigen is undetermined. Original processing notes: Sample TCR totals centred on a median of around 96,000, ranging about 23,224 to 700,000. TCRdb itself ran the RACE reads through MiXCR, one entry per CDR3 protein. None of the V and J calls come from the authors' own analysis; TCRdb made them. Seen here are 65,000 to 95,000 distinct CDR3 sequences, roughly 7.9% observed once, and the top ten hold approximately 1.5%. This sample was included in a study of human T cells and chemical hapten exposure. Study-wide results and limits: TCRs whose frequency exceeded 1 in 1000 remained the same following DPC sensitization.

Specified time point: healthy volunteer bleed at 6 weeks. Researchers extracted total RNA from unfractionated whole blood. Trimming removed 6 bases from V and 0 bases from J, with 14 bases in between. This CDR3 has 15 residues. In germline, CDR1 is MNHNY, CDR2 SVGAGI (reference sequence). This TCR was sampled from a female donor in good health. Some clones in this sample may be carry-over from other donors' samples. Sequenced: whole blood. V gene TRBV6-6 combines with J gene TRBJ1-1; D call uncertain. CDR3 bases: TGTGCCAGCAGGCTTACCGGGTCCTTGAACACTGAAGCTTTCTTT. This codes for CASRLTGSLNTEAFF.